The 27 T cell receptor beta chains listed next were all sequenced from one sample in a study of control samples from healthy donors and cancer patients (dated by TCRdb to the early 2020s). The library was generated by the immunoSEQ multiplex PCR assay. TCRdb obtained this table from immuneACCESS and retained in-frame rearrangements with V and J assigned. These tables miss some clones; where compared with another copy, unresolved V genes account for less than half of the shortfall, and the remainder is unexplained. This sample lists about 40,000 clones; 92% were detected once. Roughly 3.5% of the sample is in the top ten clones. Sequenced sample: blood. The receptors here all came from a woman in her forties or fifties in good health.

The rearrangement joins TRBV27 to TRBJ1-5; no definite D call. The germline V and J ends were trimmed by 4 bases and 1 base, with 8 bases remaining between them. This CDR3 comprises 14 residues. Germline V gene data show CDR1 as MNHEY and CDR2 as SMNVEV (reference sequence). The CDR3 region is CASSSIASNQPQHF. CDR3 coding DNA: TGTGCCAGCAGTTCAATAGCGAGCAATCAGCCCCAGCATTTT.

The chain carries TRBV2 and TRBJ1-5; 7 nucleotides agree with TRBD1. The germline V gene encodes CDR1 SNHLY and CDR2 FYNNEI. Trimming took 5 bases from V and 4 from J; bases not matched to a gene: 26. There are 21 residues in the CDR3. Here the CDR3 DNA reads TGTGCCAGCAGTACTCCATACCCCCCGGGCACAGGGGATACCTGGAATCAGCCCCAGCATTTT. Amino acids: CASSTPYPPGTGDTWNQPQHF. Full variable domain (rest looked up from reference TRBV2 and TRBJ1-5): EPEVTQTPSHQVTQMGQEVILRCVPISNHLYFYWYRQILGQKVEFLVSFYNNEISEKSEIFDDQFSVERPDGSNFTLKIRSTKLEDSAMYFCASSTPYPPGTGDTWNQPQHFGDGTRLSIL.

This clone has just one count. The chain joins TRBV5-1 to TRBJ2-1; 7 nucleotides align to TRBD1. The CDR3 length is 14 residues. J lost 3 bases, V lost 2 bases, and 2 bases had no gene match. The germline V gene has CDR1 SGHRS and CDR2 YFSETQ. DNA of the CDR3: TGCGCCAGCAGCTTACGGACAGGCTACAATGAGCAGTTCTTC. Its protein product is CASSLRTGYNEQFF. The full variable domain, in which reference TRBV5-1 and TRBJ2-1 provide the parts outside the CDR3, is KAGVTQTPRYLIKTRGQQVTLSCSPISGHRSVSWYQQTPGQGLQFLFEYFSETQRNKGNFPGRFSGRQFSNSRSEMNVSTLELGDSALYLCASSLRTGYNEQFFGPGTRLTVL.

This chain joins TRBV19 and TRBJ2-2; D is perhaps TRBD1 (5 bases). From germline, CDR1 is LNHDA and CDR2 SQIVND (reference sequence). V gave up 0 bases and J gave up 7 bases, with 15 bases separating them. The CDR3 runs 16 residues. CDR3 bases: TGTGCCAGTAGTATAGATAGTTGGACAAACGGCGGGGAGCTGTTTTTT. Protein: CASSIDSWTNGGELFF.

This chain connects TRBV6-4 to TRBJ1-1; 7 positions agree with TRBD1. This CDR3 is 14 amino acids long. The V segment lost 6 bases and the J segment 4 bases; nucleotides outside the gene matches: 8. From germline, CDR1 is MRHNA and CDR2 SNTAGT. CDR3 nucleotides: TGTGCCAGCAGAGCTACGACAGGGACCACTGAAGCTTTCTTT. Protein product: CASRATTGTTEAFF.

V is TRBV24-1 and J is TRBJ1-5, with 10 nucleotides matching TRBD1. Germline lookup yields CDR1 KGHDR and CDR2 SFDVKD. The CDR3 length is 16 residues. V lost 3 bases and J lost 6; bases outside the gene matches: 7. The CDR3 DNA reads as TGTGCCACCAGTGATACCCGGGACAGGGGAAGTCAGCCCCAGCATTTT. Translating gives CATSDTRDRGSQPQHF.

The V call is TRBV6-5, the J call TRBJ1-3; the match to TRBD1 covers 7 bases. In germline, CDR1 is MNHEY, CDR2 SVGAGI. This CDR3 contains 15 residues. V gave up 7 bases and J gave up 0 bases; unmatched junction bases: 6. The CDR3 is CASTQGGDSGNTIYF. The CDR3 nucleotides read TGTGCCAGCACCCAGGGGGGGGACTCTGGAAACACCATATATTTT.

The J gene is TRBJ1-2, the V gene TRBV5-4; D gene uncertain. CDR1 and CDR2 (germline): SGHNT, YYREEE (reference sequence). V was clipped by 0 bases and J by 4 bases, with 7 bases between them. The CDR3 has 13 amino acids. The CDR3 here is CASSLEQIYGYTF. For the CDR3, the DNA is TGTGCCAGCAGCTTGGAGCAGATCTATGGCTACACCTTC.

The V call is TRBV6-4, the J call TRBJ1-1, with unresolved D. V dropped 6 bases and J dropped 3 bases, with 11 bases sitting between them. Germline CDR1 reads MRHNA; CDR2 reads SNTAGT. This CDR3 region has 13 residues. DNA of the CDR3: TGTGCCAGCAGGAGGAATGATGACACTGAAGCTTTCTTT. Translated: CASRRNDDTEAFF.

The V gene is TRBV6-2 or TRBV6-3, the J gene TRBJ1-1; TRBD1 matches 8 bases. The V and J ends lost 3 bases and 6 bases, in that order; junction bases with no gene match: 15. The CDR3 has 17 amino acids. Germline loops: CDR1 MNHEY, CDR2 SVGEGT. Here the CDR3 DNA reads TGTGCCAGCAGTTATGGACAGGGAAGGGTTGGGGACGCTGAAGCTTTCTTT. Protein product: CASSYGQGRVGDAEAFF.

The J gene is TRBJ2-1, the V gene TRBV5-4, with 10 bases identical to TRBD2. Trimming at V came to 5 bases and at J to 7 bases, leaving 6 bases not matched to a gene. Germline V gene lookup returns CDR1 SGHNT and CDR2 YYREEE (reference sequence). CDR3 length: 14 residues. The CDR3 DNA reads TGTGCCAGCAGACTAGCGGGGATTGGGAATGAGCAGTTCTTC. Its translation: CASRLAGIGNEQFF.

V is TRBV19 and J is TRBJ2-5; D may be TRBD1 (9 bases). V gave up 3 bases and J gave up 5 bases, with 19 bases separating them. CDR3 length equals 16 residues. The germline CDR1 and CDR2 sequences are LNHDA and SQIVND (reference sequence). CDR3 protein: CASSIGRGDREETQYF. The CDR3 bases are TGTGCCAGTAGTATTGGGCGGGGGGACAGGGAGGAGACCCAGTACTTC.

The chain is built from TRBV5-1 and TRBJ2-1, with 9 bases matching TRBD1. Losses at the gene ends were 4 bases for V and 1 base for J; bases not matched to a gene: 3. CDR3 size: 15 residues. Per the germline V gene, CDR1 is SGHRS and CDR2 is YFSETQ. CDR3 region: CASSEGQGSYNEQFF. CDR3 bases: TGCGCCAGCAGCGAGGGACAGGGATCCTACAATGAGCAGTTCTTC.

The chain couples TRBV7-9 to TRBJ2-3; 7 bases map to TRBD2. CDR1 SEHNR and CDR2 FQNEAQ come from the germline V gene (reference sequence). The CDR3 covers 16 residues. V shed 0 bases, J shed 2 bases, and the junction held 5 bases outside the gene matches. The CDR3 DNA is TGTGCCAGCAGCTTAGCGCGTCTAGCGGACACAGATACGCAGTATTTT. The encoded protein is CASSLARLADTDTQYF.

The chain combines TRBV11-2 with TRBJ1-6; D not resolved. CDR3 length: 14 amino acids. With 2 bases removed from V and 7 bases from J, the gap between germline ends came to 9 bases. The V gene's germline CDR1 is SGHAT and CDR2 FQNNGV. CDR3 region: CASSLSRPNSPLHF. The CDR3 region has the DNA TGTGCCAGCAGCTTATCTCGCCCGAATTCACCCCTCCACTTT.

CDR3 loop: CASSLGTSGGAGTDTQYF. The CDR3 DNA follows: TGTGCCAGCAGCTTAGGGACTAGCGGGGGGGCGGGCACAGATACGCAGTATTTT. V and J are TRBV7-3 and TRBJ2-3, with TRBD2 matching 16 bases. This CDR3 spans 18 amino acids. Germline CDR1 is SGHTA and CDR2 is FQGTGA. The V gene end was trimmed by 2 bases and the J gene end by 1 base; junction bases not matched to a gene: 3.

The chain combines TRBV30 with TRBJ1-3; D is unresolved. The CDR3 runs to 13 residues. Germline values: CDR1 GTSNPN, CDR2 SVGIG (reference sequence). Trimming shortened V by 7 bases and J by 2 bases, and 12 bases separated the two germline ends. CDR3 region: CAYRVSAGNTIYF. CDR3 DNA: TGTGCCTATAGGGTATCGGCTGGAAACACCATATATTTT.

The chain is built from TRBV25-1 and TRBJ1-1; tentatively, D is TRBD1 (5 bases). With 7 bases removed from V and 0 bases from J, the gap between germline ends came to 15 bases. Germline CDR1 and CDR2: MGHDK and SYGVNS. The CDR3 is 15 residues long. In nucleotides, the CDR3 is TGTGCCAGCAACCAAGGACACCCCCTGAACACTGAAGCTTTCTTT. Protein product: CASNQGHPLNTEAFF.

This rearrangement joins TRBV6-5 to TRBJ1-2; TRBD1 aligns across 7 bases. The germline V gene encodes CDR1 MNHEY and CDR2 SVGAGI. Trimming at V came to 8 bases and at J to 8 bases, leaving 14 bases not matched to a gene. The CDR3 covers 14 residues. Here the CDR3 DNA reads TGTGCCAGCGAGGTGGACTTGGACAGGTCGGGCTACACCTTC. Translation gives CASEVDLDRSGYTF.

The chain recombines TRBV5-1 with TRBJ2-2; D gene uncertain. V lost 4 bases to trimming and J lost 4 bases, with 8 bases between them. The CDR3 totals 13 residues. Germline V gene lookup returns CDR1 SGHRS and CDR2 YFSETQ. The CDR3 DNA reads as TGCGCCAGCAGCGGCAGCATCACCGGGGAGCTGTTTTTT. It specifies CASSGSITGELFF.

This clone appeared once. The V call is TRBV19, the J call TRBJ2-7, with TRBD1 as a possible D gene (5 bases). The CDR3 length is 14 residues. Germline CDR1 reads LNHDA; CDR2 reads SQIVND (reference sequence). V lost 1 base and J 2 bases, leaving 9 bases between the germline ends. The chain's CDR3 is CASSIGQGAYEQYF. Written as DNA, the CDR3 is TGTGCCAGTAGTATAGGCCAGGGTGCCTACGAGCAGTACTTC.

This chain links TRBV7-2 with TRBJ1-1, with TRBD1 matching over 7 bases. The CDR3 runs 17 residues. With V trimmed by 4 bases and J by 10 bases, 21 bases remained unmatched. Germline assignment: CDR1 SGHTA and CDR2 FQGNSA. The CDR3 bases are TGTGCCAGCAGCTCCACAACCCGTTTTGGGCAGGGGGGACGAGCTTTCTTT. Its translation is CASSSTTRFGQGGRAFF.

The chain recombines TRBV6-2 or TRBV6-3 with TRBJ2-5; D may be TRBD1 (7 bases). This CDR3 has 13 amino acids. Looked up from germline, CDR1 is MNHEY and CDR2 is SVGEGT. Deletions cut 5 bases from V and 5 bases from J, with 12 bases between. CDR3 sequence (DNA): TGTGCCAGCAGTCGACAGGGAGGTGAGACCCAGTACTTC. This translates into CASSRQGGETQYF.

The rearrangement uses TRBV6-5 and TRBJ1-3, with D uncertain. The CDR3 totals 13 residues. Germline V gives CDR1 MNHEY, CDR2 SVGAGI. V was shortened by 8 bases and J by 4 bases, with 12 bases between the two germline ends. CDR3: CASVSFGGNTIYF. The CDR3, as DNA: TGTGCCAGCGTCAGTTTCGGCGGAAACACCATATATTTT.

A single count supports this clone. CDR3 region: CASSGAGGLQETQYF. In nucleotides, the CDR3 is TGTGCCAGCAGTGGAGCGGGGGGACTCCAAGAGACCCAGTACTTC. This chain links TRBV2 with TRBJ2-5; 9 bases align to TRBD2. In germline, CDR1 is SNHLY, CDR2 FYNNEI. The CDR3 is 15 amino acids. The V and J ends lost 4 bases and 1 base, in that order; junction bases with no gene match: 4.

The CDR3 here is CAWSPPFNNYGYTF. The CDR3 region has the DNA TGTGCCTGGAGTCCCCCCTTCAACAACTATGGCTACACCTTC. This chain joins TRBV30 and TRBJ1-2; D not certain. Trimming removed 2 bases from V and 2 bases from J, with 12 bases in between. This CDR3 contains 14 residues. Germline V gene sequence: CDR1 GTSNPN, CDR2 SVGIG (reference sequence). The variable domain in full, with the rest retrieved from reference TRBV30 and TRBJ1-2, is SQTIHQWPATLVQPVGSPLSLECTVEGTSNPNLYWYRQAAGRGLQLLFYSVGIGQISSEVPQNLSASRPQDRQFILSSKKLLLSDSGFYLCAWSPPFNNYGYTFGSGTRLTVV.

This clone occurred once. The genes are TRBV19 and TRBJ1-2; D possibly corresponds to TRBD1 (6 bases). V lost 7 bases, J lost 5 bases, and 11 bases lay in between. The germline CDR1 and CDR2 sequences are LNHDA and SQIVND (reference sequence). This CDR3 comprises 12 residues. Here the CDR3 reads CASTDRQYGYTF. In nucleotides, the CDR3 is TGTGCCAGTACGGACAGACAGTATGGCTACACCTTC. The whole variable domain, filled in from reference TRBV19 and TRBJ1-2, reads DGGITQSPKYLFRKEGQNVTLSCEQNLNHDAMYWYRQDPGQGLRLIYYSQIVNDFQKGDIAEGYSVSREKKESFPLTVTSAQKNPTAFYLCASTDRQYGYTFGSGTRLTVV.